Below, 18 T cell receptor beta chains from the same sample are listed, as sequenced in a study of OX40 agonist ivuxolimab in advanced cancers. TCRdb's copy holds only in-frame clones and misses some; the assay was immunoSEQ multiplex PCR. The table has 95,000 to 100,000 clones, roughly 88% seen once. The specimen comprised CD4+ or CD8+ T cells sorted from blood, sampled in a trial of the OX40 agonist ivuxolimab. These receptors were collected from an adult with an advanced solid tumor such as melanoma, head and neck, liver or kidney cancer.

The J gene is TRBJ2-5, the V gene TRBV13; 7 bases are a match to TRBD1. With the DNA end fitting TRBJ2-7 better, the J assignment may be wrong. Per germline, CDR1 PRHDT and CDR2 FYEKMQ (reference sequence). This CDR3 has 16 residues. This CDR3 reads CASSESTGQAYYEQYF. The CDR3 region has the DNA TGTGCCAGCAGCGAATCTACCGGACAGGCCTACTACGAGCAGTACTTC.

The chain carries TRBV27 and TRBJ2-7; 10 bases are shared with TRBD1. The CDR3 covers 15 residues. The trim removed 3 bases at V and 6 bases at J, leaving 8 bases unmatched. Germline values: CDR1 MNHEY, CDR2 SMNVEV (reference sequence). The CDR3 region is CASSFARDRGSEQYF. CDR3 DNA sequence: TGTGCCAGCAGTTTCGCCCGGGACAGGGGATCCGAGCAGTACTTC.

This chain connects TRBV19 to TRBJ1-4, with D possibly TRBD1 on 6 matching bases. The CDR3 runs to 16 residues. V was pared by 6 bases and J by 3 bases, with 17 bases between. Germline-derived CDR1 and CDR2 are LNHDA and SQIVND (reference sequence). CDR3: CASSPGGGRSNEKLFF. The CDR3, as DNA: TGTGCCAGTAGCCCTGGCGGGGGCCGGTCTAATGAAAAACTGTTTTTT.

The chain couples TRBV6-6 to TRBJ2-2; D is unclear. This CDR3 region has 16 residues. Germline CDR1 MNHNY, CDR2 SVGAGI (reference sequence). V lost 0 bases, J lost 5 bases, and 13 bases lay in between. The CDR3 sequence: CASSYSSPAGTGELFF. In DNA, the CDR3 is TGTGCCAGCAGTTACTCTAGCCCGGCCGGGACCGGGGAGCTGTTTTTT.

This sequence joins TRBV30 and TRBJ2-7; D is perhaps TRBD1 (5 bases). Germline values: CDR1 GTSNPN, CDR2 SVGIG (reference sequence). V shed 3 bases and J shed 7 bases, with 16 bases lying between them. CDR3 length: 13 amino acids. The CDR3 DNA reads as TGTGCCTGGAGGCCAGGGATTACGAGGGAGCAGTACTTC. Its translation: CAWRPGITREQYF.

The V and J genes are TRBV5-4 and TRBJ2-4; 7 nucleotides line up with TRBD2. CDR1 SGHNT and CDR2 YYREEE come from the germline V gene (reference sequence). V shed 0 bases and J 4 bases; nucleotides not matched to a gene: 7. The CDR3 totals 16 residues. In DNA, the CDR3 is TGTGCCAGCAGCTTGGAAACTAGCGCCCGGAAAAACATTCAGTACTTC. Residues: CASSLETSARKNIQYF.

The CDR3, as DNA: TGTGCCAGCACCGCACTAGCGGGAGGGCCGGATGAGCAGTTCTTC. It translates to CASTALAGGPDEQFF. The V and J genes are TRBV6-4 and TRBJ2-1; 13 bases match TRBD2. The CDR3 has 15 residues. Germline CDR1 MRHNA, CDR2 SNTAGT. After removal of 7 bases from V and 8 bases from J, the junction contained 8 bases not matched to a gene.

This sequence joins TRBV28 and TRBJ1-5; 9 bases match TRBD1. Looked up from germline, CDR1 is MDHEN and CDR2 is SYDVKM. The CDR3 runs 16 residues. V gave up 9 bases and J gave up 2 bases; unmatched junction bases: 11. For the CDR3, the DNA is TGTGCCAGTACGGAAACAGGGGGCAGGGGCAATCAGCCCCAGCATTTT. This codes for CASTETGGRGNQPQHF.

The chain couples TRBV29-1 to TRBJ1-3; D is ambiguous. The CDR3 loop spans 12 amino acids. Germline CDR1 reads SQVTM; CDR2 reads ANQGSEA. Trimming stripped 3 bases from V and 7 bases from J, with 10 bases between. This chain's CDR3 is CSVDSLSNTIYF. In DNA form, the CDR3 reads TGCAGCGTTGATTCCCTGTCCAACACCATATATTTT.

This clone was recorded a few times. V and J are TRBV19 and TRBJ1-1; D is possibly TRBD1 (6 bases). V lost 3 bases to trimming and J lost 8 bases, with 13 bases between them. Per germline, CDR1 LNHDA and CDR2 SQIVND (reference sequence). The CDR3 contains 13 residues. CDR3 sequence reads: CASSMGIGGEAFF. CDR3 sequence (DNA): TGTGCCAGTAGTATGGGCATTGGGGGCGAAGCTTTCTTT.

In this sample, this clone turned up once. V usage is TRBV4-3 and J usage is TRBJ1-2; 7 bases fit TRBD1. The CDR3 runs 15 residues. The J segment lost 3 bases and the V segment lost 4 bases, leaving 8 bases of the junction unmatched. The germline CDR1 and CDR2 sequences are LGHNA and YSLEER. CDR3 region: CASSPRQGLYYGYTF. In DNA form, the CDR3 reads TGCGCCAGCAGCCCGAGACAGGGCCTATACTATGGCTACACCTTC.

CDR3 protein: CASSLGGLSTDTQYF. The DNA for the CDR3 is TGTGCCAGCAGCTTAGGGGGTCTCTCCACAGATACGCAGTATTTT. The chain is built from TRBV7-2 and TRBJ2-3; D not resolved. Germline V lookup: CDR1 SGHTA, CDR2 FQGNSA. CDR3 size: 15 residues. The V and J ends lost 1 base and 2 bases respectively, with 10 bases between them.

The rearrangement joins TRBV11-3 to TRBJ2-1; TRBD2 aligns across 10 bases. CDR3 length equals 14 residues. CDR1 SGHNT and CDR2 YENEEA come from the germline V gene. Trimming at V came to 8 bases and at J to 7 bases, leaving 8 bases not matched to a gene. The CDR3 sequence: CASWARTSGNEQFF. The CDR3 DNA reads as TGTGCCAGCTGGGCCCGGACTAGCGGTAATGAGCAGTTCTTC.

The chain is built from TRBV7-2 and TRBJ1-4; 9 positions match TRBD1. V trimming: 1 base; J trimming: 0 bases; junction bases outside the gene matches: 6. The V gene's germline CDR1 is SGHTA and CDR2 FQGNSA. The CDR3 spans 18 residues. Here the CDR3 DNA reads TGTGCCAGCAGCTTAGTTGGGACAGGGAGCGCAACTAATGAAAAACTGTTTTTT. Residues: CASSLVGTGSATNEKLFF.

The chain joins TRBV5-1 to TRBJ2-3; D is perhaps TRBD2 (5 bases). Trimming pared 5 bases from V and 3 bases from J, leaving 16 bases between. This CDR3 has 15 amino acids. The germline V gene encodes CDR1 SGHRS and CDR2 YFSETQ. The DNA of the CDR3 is TGCGCCAGCAGGTTAACTAGTAGTAGTACAGATACGCAGTATTTT. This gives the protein CASRLTSSSTDTQYF.

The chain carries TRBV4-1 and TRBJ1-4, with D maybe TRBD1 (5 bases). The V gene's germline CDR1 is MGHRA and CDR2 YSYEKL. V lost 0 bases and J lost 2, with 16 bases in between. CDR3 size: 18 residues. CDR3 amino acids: CASSQDWAGRKTNEKLFF. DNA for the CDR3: TGCGCCAGCAGCCAAGATTGGGCAGGGCGTAAGACTAATGAAAAACTGTTTTTT.

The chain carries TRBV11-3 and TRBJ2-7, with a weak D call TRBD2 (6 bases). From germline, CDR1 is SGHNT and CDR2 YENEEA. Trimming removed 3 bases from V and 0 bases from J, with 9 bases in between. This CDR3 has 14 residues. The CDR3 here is CASSLGGTSYEQYF. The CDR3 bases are TGTGCCAGCAGCTTGGGCGGGACCTCCTACGAGCAGTACTTC.

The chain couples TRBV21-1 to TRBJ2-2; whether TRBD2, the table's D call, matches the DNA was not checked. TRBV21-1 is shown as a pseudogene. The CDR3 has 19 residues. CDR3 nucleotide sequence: TGTGCCAGCAGCAAAGACGGACCGGGCGGGGTTTCGAACACCGGGGAGCTGTTTTTT. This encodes CASSKDGPGGVSNTGELFF.